This entry concerns a single TCR beta chain. Its binding antigen is unknown. No qualities accompany the bases; no much larger clone lies one base away. The sample originates from a study of cytomegalovirus exposure and HLA in healthy donors (dated by TCRdb to the late 2010s). Regarding the research as a whole: In an earlier analysis of some 610 of the donors, less than 350 Gb of sequence data and 117 million unique TCR beta sequences from about 190 million T cells were reported. Typing coverage differed by locus: A, B, C, DRB1 and DQB1 were typed in about 629-640 donors, DQA1 in 522, DPA1 in approximately 600, and DPB1 in around 440. Of the roughly 410 genotyped donors, 70% to 90% were placed in the genetic ancestry cluster associated with self-reported Caucasian donors. On average, roughly 200,000 unique TCR beta nucleotide sequences were sequenced per donor among 398 genotyped donors of the cohort, with 15% to 20% of those sequences being non-productive. Along with the approximately 600-subject first cohort, a separate validation cohort of over a hundred different subjects was used. The study was designed to test whether signatures of past pathogen exposure could be identified by cataloging public T cell receptors. High-throughput TCR immunosequencing, statistical association of individual TCRs with disease status, and machine learning were combined to predict cytomegalovirus infection status. To decide whether each TCR beta V gene segment behaved as functional or pseudogenic, an earlier analysis of approximately 600 of the donors relied on high-throughput TCR beta sequencing. A later genetic analysis took genome-wide SNP genotypes for about 55% of the 666 donors and used that subset as a discovery cohort. Alongside the repertoire data, information on donor age, sex, ethnicity and CMV serostatus was compiled. An early release that covered about 600 HLA-typed donors contained approximately 290 gigabases of sequencing data and approximately 85 million unique TCR sequences. Four to six DR-DQ haplotypes were handled as single units for association and clustering, since linkage in the cohort was strong. The study used immunosequencing to profile the T cell repertoires of several hundred subjects and linked those repertoires to cytomegalovirus serostatus. Class I and class II HLA loci were covered by the typing at four-digit resolution. To study patterns of TCR occurrence, a later analysis re-analyzed previously published TCR beta repertoires from 666 donors and added high-resolution HLA genotyping. Rather than drawing on any new phenotypic data, the later analysis identified candidate immune exposures from TCR beta sequences and the way those sequences occurred across donors. Every repertoire in the discovery cohort had been generated on one and the same sequencing platform. Summary of the overall study and its limitations: A later analysis associated about 18,000 TCR beta sequences with specific HLA alleles at a false discovery rate of 0.05. Linkage disequilibrium might explain the correlated functional status among segregating V segments, but an unknown experimental factor could not be ruled out. According to a later analysis, TCR association rates differed among HLA loci, with DRB1 alleles showing the most associated TCRs and HLA-C alleles showing the fewest. When HLA alleles, especially DR and DQ, strongly co-occurred, attributing TCR associations to individual alleles was difficult. In a later analysis, HLA-associated TCR beta chains showed more clonal expansion and lower generation probabilities than non-associated chains that were equally common. Some IMGT-functional V segments, including TRBV6-2 and TRBV6-3, could not be distinguished by the 87-base-pair reads and were therefore excluded. Because HLA typing was unavailable for some donors at each locus, only the typed subset was used in association tests. A group of highly shared sequence variants was considered likely to be a technical artifact of the sequencing pipeline. Across donors, most TCR sequences were observed very rarely, whereas some public TCRs were present in many individuals. A few of the identified cytomegalovirus-associated TCR beta chains were confirmed in vitro to be specific for cytomegalovirus antigens. In this cohort, only TCR beta chains were sequenced, and detectable features were limited by the absence of alpha or paired-chain data. Immune exposure information for the cohort was limited to CMV serostatus. Because counts were too low, more than 15 rarely observed V segments, including chromosome 9 orphons, were excluded from the earlier analysis of several hundred of the donors. A later genetic analysis associated a missense DCLRE1C variant with V-gene and J-gene trimming of TCR beta chains, and an independent cohort replicated the association. The classifier was reported to diagnose cytomegalovirus status with high specificity and sensitivity in both the original cohort and the validation cohort. A further reported finding was that TCR beta sequences accurately predicted the HLA-A and HLA-B alleles for most subjects in the first cohort. The study listed 150 to 200 TCR beta chains as associated with cytomegalovirus. Roughly uniform sequencing depth across donors was assumed in presence/absence analyses, although this assumption may not hold. A later genetic analysis reported fewer N-insertions in productive TCRs among donors in an Asian-associated ancestry cluster than the roughly 620-donor mean. In an earlier analysis of about 540 of the donors, most TCR beta V segments were observed in productive rearrangements about 87% or about 30% of the time, broadly matching IMGT annotations. In a later analysis, several top co-occurrence clusters were reported to appear linked to parvovirus B19, influenza, CMV and Epstein-Barr virus. A later analysis found that most CMV-associated TCR beta chains appeared HLA-restricted, with HLA associations seemingly driven largely by CMV exposure. According to the authors, the approach could potentially be generalized to other disease states and immunological phenotypes.

The cohort consisted of 666 healthy bone marrow donors. At the time of sampling, every cohort member was nominally healthy, though immune exposures that went unrecorded were likely present. The donor tested CMV seronegative, placing the donor among the roughly 400 seronegative members of the cohort. Every donor gave a peripheral blood sample, and the peripheral blood mononuclear cells from that sample were used for TCR beta sequencing. Genomic DNA was extracted from the blood cell samples with the Qiagen DNeasy Blood Extraction Kit. From V the trimming removes 0 bases and from J it removes 3 bases, while the gene matches leave 5 bases of the junction unaccounted for. Per the germline V gene, SGHRS is the CDR1 and YFSETQ is the CDR2. Including cysteine and phenylalanine, the CDR3 has 16 amino acids. CDR3 DNA only is kept here, 48 bases in frame from base 1. Library preparation used the immunoSEQ multiplex PCR assay. The multiplex PCR relied on a mix of 60 forward primers for TCR Vbeta segments and 13 reverse primers for TCR Jbeta segments. Amplification of the CDR3 region of rearranged TCR beta genes was performed with a multiplex PCR assay on genomic DNA. The Illumina HiSeq System was used to sequence the amplified TCR beta libraries as 87-base-pair reads. Under the source paper's analysis protocol: A later analysis counted about 80 million unique TCR beta chains across the 600 to 850 repertoires, and approximately 11 million of these chains were shared by at least two donors. Raw reads were error-corrected and collapsed into unique sequences with a nearest-neighbor algorithm that merged closely related sequences to remove PCR and sequencing errors. To assign V, D and J gene segments, CDR3 sequences were aligned to IMGT reference sequences. Each retained sequence needed at least a six-nucleotide match to both a V gene segment and a J gene segment. A rearrangement counted as productive if the CDR3 had no stop codons and remained in frame with V and J, and every other rearrangement counted as non-productive. Following IMGT convention, CDR3 was defined as the stretch from the second conserved V-encoded cysteine to the conserved J-encoded phenylalanine. The earlier analysis of 587 of the donors excluded sequences that lacked an unambiguous match to a single V gene segment. An earlier analysis of a few hundred of the donors classified V segments as functional when productive rearrangements were above 56.7% and as segregating when the standard deviation between donors was above 5%. A statistical classification framework was built to diagnose cytomegalovirus status from the catalog of TCR beta chain sequences. In a later analysis, TCR nucleotide sequences were compared against IMGT/GENE-DB human TR gene sequences so that V and J genes could be assigned. The TCRdist pipeline was used in a later analysis to assign CDR3 sequences and most-parsimonious VDJ recombination scenarios. A later analysis defined each TCR beta chain by its CDR3 amino acid sequence plus V-gene family, and excluded reads lacking a unique V-gene family. As a way to deal with suspected cross-contamination and a sequencing artifact, a later analysis dropped under 600 nucleotide sequences that were highly shared and had low generation probability. In a later analysis, a clonal expansion index was calculated for each public chain from normalized within-repertoire ranks of inferred template counts. In a later analysis, generation probabilities were computed using a VDJ recombination model fitted to out-of-frame rearrangements, and the results were checked against IGoR. In a later analysis, hypergeometric tests were used to score TCR-TCR, TCR-HLA and TCR-CMV co-occurrence, with a repertoire-size bias correction applied to TCR pairs. To estimate false discovery rates, a later analysis permuted the HLA or CMV assignments 20 times. In a later analysis, co-occurring TCRs were grouped using DBSCAN, and TCRdist sequence similarity was added for clustering within HLA-allele-positive subsets. Co-occurrence clustering excluded repertoires with fewer than 30,000 or more than 120,000 public chains, plus five with anomalous nucleotide sharing. In TCRdb, the immuneACCESS table is reduced to in-frame sequences with V and J assigned. These tables do not hold every clone; where another copy was compared, an unresolved V gene accounts for under half, and the others remain unexplained. Clone size and V and J calls were adopted from that table, with D and trimming inferred from the DNA. For this sample the table gives roughly 160,000 clones, of which 75% to 90% were detected only once. Around 4.5% of the sample lies in the top ten.

This receptor was taken from a man in his thirties or forties in good health and CMV-seronegative. The sequenced material came from PBMCs. Recombination connected TRBV5-1 to TRBJ2-1, with TRBD2 matching 8 junction bases. The CDR3 has the sequence CASSLAPGGDYNEQFF. The nucleotide sequence reads TGCGCCAGCAGCTTGGCCCCCGGGGGGGACTACAATGAGCAGTTCTTC.